This passage covers 32 T cell receptor beta chains from one sample sequenced in a study of T cells after posttransplantation cyclophosphamide. TCRdb's copy holds only in-frame clones and misses some; the assay was immunoSEQ multiplex PCR. This sample has some 17,000 clones, with 77% found just once. Cyclophosphamide on days +3 and +4 followed busulfan-fludarabine conditioning and a marrow graft. Sequenced material: CD8+ T cells sorted from PBMCs, taken 1903 days after a stem cell transplant with posttransplant cyclophosphamide. The receptor source for this set is a female patient aged 35 to 55 who received an allogeneic stem cell transplant from a related donor, was CMV-positive, and had no GVHD. Some T cells may possibly be graft donor cells.

This clone was observed once. V and J are TRBV7-8 and TRBJ2-3; TRBD2 might be the D (5 bases). Germline values: CDR1 SGHVS, CDR2 FQNEAQ. Trimming cost V 1 base and J 1 base, with 6 bases left between them. CDR3 length: 14 amino acids. The CDR3 here is CASSLVGGTDTQYF. For the CDR3, the DNA is TGTGCCAGCAGCTTAGTCGGGGGCACAGATACGCAGTATTTT. The variable domain in full, completed from reference TRBV7-8 and TRBJ2-3, reads GAGVSQSPRYKVAKRGQDVALRCDPISGHVSLFWYQQALGQGPEFLTYFQNEAQLDKSGLPSDRFFAERPEGSVSTLKIQRTQQEDSAVYLCASSLVGGTDTQYFGPGTRLTVL.

The chain is built from TRBV7-9 and TRBJ2-1, with 7 bases lining up with TRBD2. The length of the CDR3 is 16 residues. CDR1 and CDR2 (germline): SEHNR, FQNEAQ (reference sequence). Unmatched junction bases numbered 13, after V lost 2 bases and J lost 9 bases. DNA of the CDR3: TGTGCCAGCAGCTTACCACTAGCGTCCATTGACGGTGAGCAGTTCTTC. Translating it yields CASSLPLASIDGEQFF. Together with reference TRBV7-9 and TRBJ2-1, the CDR3 gives the full variable domain: DTGVSQNPRHKITKRGQNVTFRCDPISEHNRLYWYRQTLGQGPEFLTYFQNEAQLEKSRLLSDRFSAERPKGSFSTLEIQRTEQGDSAMYLCASSLPLASIDGEQFFGPGTRLTVL.

V and J are TRBV9 and TRBJ2-7, with D tentatively TRBD2 (6 bases). The germline V gene has CDR1 SGDLS and CDR2 YYNGEE. The CDR3 totals 16 residues. With 4 bases removed from V and 0 bases from J, the gap between germline ends came to 17 bases. Here the CDR3 DNA reads TGTGCCAGCAGCCCCAGTGGGGGGACCCTCTCCTACGAGCAGTACTTC. It yields the protein CASSPSGGTLSYEQYF.

This sequence joins TRBV19 and TRBJ2-7; a possible D gene is TRBD1 (6 bases). Germline V lookup: CDR1 LNHDA, CDR2 SQIVND (reference sequence). V was pared by 9 bases and J by 4 bases, with 16 bases between. The length of the CDR3 is 13 residues. The CDR3 DNA sequence: TGTGCCAGCAGCCCTGGGACACCATACGAGCAGTACTTC. Its translation is CASSPGTPYEQYF. The whole variable domain, remainder taken from reference TRBV19 and TRBJ2-7, is DGGITQSPKYLFRKEGQNVTLSCEQNLNHDAMYWYRQDPGQGLRLIYYSQIVNDFQKGDIAEGYSVSREKKESFPLTVTSAQKNPTAFYLCASSPGTPYEQYFGPGTRLTVT.

The chain joins TRBV7-9 to TRBJ2-7, with TRBD1 matching over 7 bases. The CDR3 is 13 amino acids. Germline CDR1 SEHNR, CDR2 FQNEAQ (reference sequence). V dropped 3 bases and J dropped 3; count of bases not matched to a gene: 2. The CDR3 sequence: CASSFGTDYEQYF. CDR3 DNA sequence: TGTGCCAGCAGCTTTGGGACAGACTACGAGCAGTACTTC.

This clone was found once. The chain recombines TRBV4-1 with TRBJ2-5; D remains ambiguous. CDR1 and CDR2 from the germline V gene are MGHRA and YSYEKL. CDR3 length: 14 residues. V lost 0 bases to trimming and J lost 1 base, with 6 bases between them. CDR3: CASSQDSSQETQYF. CDR3 bases: TGCGCCAGCAGCCAAGATAGTTCCCAAGAGACCCAGTACTTC.

About this clone itself: The sample contains more than one DNA sequence encoding this CDR3. J is TRBJ1-2 and V is TRBV5-1; D ambiguous. CDR1 and CDR2 (germline): SGHRS, YFSETQ. The CDR3 spans 12 residues. V lost 4 bases and J 10 bases, leaving 14 bases between the germline ends. CDR3 in DNA: TGCGCCAGCAGCGCCGAAGGCGGCCCCTACACCTTC. Translating it yields CASSAEGGPYTF.

This clone has more than one count but fewer than ten. V is TRBV6-5 and J is TRBJ1-4; D is undetermined. In germline, CDR1 is MNHEY, CDR2 SVGAGI. The CDR3 runs to 14 residues. Trimming cost V 2 bases and J 8 bases, with 12 bases left between them. The CDR3, as DNA: TGTGCCAGCAGTTACATGCCCGGAGGGGAAAAACTGTTTTTT. It encodes CASSYMPGGEKLFF.

This clone was counted a single time. The J gene is TRBJ2-2, the V gene TRBV6-5, with D perhaps matching TRBD2 (6 bases). V was pared by 0 bases and J by 6 bases, with 14 bases between. The CDR3 is 16 residues long. Germline CDR1 and CDR2: MNHEY and SVGAGI. The CDR3 DNA is TGTGCCAGCAGTTACTCGATAGGGTCGGGAGCCGGGGAGCTGTTTTTT. This sequence encodes CASSYSIGSGAGELFF.

The J gene is TRBJ1-4, the V gene TRBV27; TRBD1 matches at 8 bases. V was pared by 5 bases and J by 6 bases, with 8 bases of the junction left unmatched. Germline CDR1 reads MNHEY; CDR2 reads SMNVEV (reference sequence). CDR3 length: 15 amino acids. DNA of the CDR3: TGTGCCAGCAGTCCACAGGGGGTAGGATATGAAAAACTGTTTTTT. Protein sequence: CASSPQGVGYEKLFF. Complete variable domain (other parts from reference TRBV27 and TRBJ1-4): EAQVTQNPRYLITVTGKKLTVTCSQNMNHEYMSWYRQDPGLGLRQIYYSMNVEVTDKGDVPEGYKVSRKEKRNFPLILESPSPNQTSLYFCASSPQGVGYEKLFFGSGTQLSVL.

This clone was recorded once. The chain carries TRBV29-1 and TRBJ2-7, with 9 bases identical to TRBD2. This CDR3 region has 13 residues. Germline CDR1 SQVTM, CDR2 ANQGSEA. V lost 4 bases to trimming and J lost 3 bases; unmatched junction nucleotides: 4. CDR3 in amino acids: CSVAGLAVYEQYF. The CDR3 DNA reads as TGCAGCGTTGCGGGACTAGCTGTCTACGAGCAGTACTTC.

The chain joins TRBV13 to TRBJ2-3, with D maybe TRBD2 (6 bases). Per the germline V gene, CDR1 is PRHDT and CDR2 is FYEKMQ (reference sequence). There are 19 residues in the CDR3. V was trimmed by 5 bases and J by 0 bases, leaving 24 bases between them. CDR3 in amino acids: CASSPKTTGTDISTDTQYF. The CDR3 DNA sequence: TGTGCCAGCAGCCCGAAAACTACCGGGACTGACATTAGCACAGATACGCAGTATTTT.

This chain connects TRBV11-2 to TRBJ2-1; 12 nucleotides match TRBD2. Germline V CDR1 and CDR2: SGHAT, FQNNGV. V trimming: 1 base; J trimming: 0 bases; junction bases outside the gene matches: 7. CDR3 length equals 19 residues. Written as DNA, the CDR3 is TGTGCCAGCAGCTTAGGACTAGCGGGGGACCTGAGCTCCTACAATGAGCAGTTCTTC. It encodes CASSLGLAGDLSSYNEQFF.

The chain couples TRBV4-1 to TRBJ1-4; no definite D call. Germline values: CDR1 MGHRA, CDR2 YSYEKL. V gave up 1 base and J gave up 5 bases, with 8 bases separating them. This CDR3 is 14 amino acids long. The chain's CDR3 is CASSQVELNEKLFF. The CDR3 nucleotides read TGCGCCAGCAGCCAAGTTGAGTTGAATGAAAAACTGTTTTTT.

The gene calls are TRBV7-3 and TRBJ2-2; 11 nucleotides match TRBD1. CDR3 length equals 17 residues. CDR1 and CDR2 from the germline V gene are SGHTA and FQGTGA. The V segment lost 5 bases and the J segment 5 bases; nucleotides outside the gene matches: 10. The CDR3: CASSLHRDRGYTGELFF. CDR3 DNA: TGTGCCAGCAGCCTCCACCGGGACAGGGGGTATACCGGGGAGCTGTTTTTT.

This rearrangement joins TRBV4-3 to TRBJ2-7, with 7 bases matching TRBD1. The V segment lost 0 bases and the J segment 1 base; nucleotides outside the gene matches: 3. Germline V gene lookup returns CDR1 LGHNA and CDR2 YSLEER. CDR3 length: 15 amino acids. CDR3 bases: TGCGCCAGCAGCCAAGAAGACAGGGCTTCCTACGAGCAGTACTTC. Residues: CASSQEDRASYEQYF.

The chain employs TRBV19 and TRBJ1-1, with D possibly being TRBD1 (5 bases). The CDR3 has 11 residues. Trimming shortened V by 6 bases and J by 6 bases, and 8 bases separated the two germline ends. CDR1 and CDR2 from the germline V gene are LNHDA and SQIVND (reference sequence). CDR3 residues: CASRKGPEAFF. CDR3 DNA: TGTGCCAGTAGGAAGGGGCCTGAAGCTTTCTTT.

The rearrangement uses TRBV27 and TRBJ2-1, with 9 bases aligning to TRBD2. Germline CDR1 and CDR2: MNHEY and SMNVEV (reference sequence). The junction had 3 bases not matched to a gene; V was cut back by 5 bases and J by 4 bases. This CDR3 is 14 amino acids long. The CDR3 DNA reads as TGTGCCAGCAGTAGTAGCGGGGGTTACAATGAGCAGTTCTTC. The encoded protein is CASSSSGGYNEQFF.

This clone has only a few counts. Other nucleotide sequences from this sample produce the same CDR3. V and J are TRBV28 and TRBJ1-5, with 7 bases lining up with TRBD1. The germline gives CDR1 MDHEN, CDR2 SYDVKM. Germline trimming cut 2 bases from V and 2 bases from J; bases unmatched to any gene: 0. The CDR3 covers 14 residues. The CDR3 region is CASSLGQGNQPQHF. Written as DNA, the CDR3 is TGTGCCAGCAGTTTAGGACAGGGCAATCAGCCCCAGCATTTT.

This rearrangement joins TRBV5-1 to TRBJ2-7, with 8 positions matching TRBD1. J lost 2 bases, V lost 5 bases, and 6 bases had no gene match. The CDR3 covers 14 residues. CDR1 and CDR2 from the germline V gene are SGHRS and YFSETQ. CDR3 protein: CASSTWTGPYEQYF. The DNA for the CDR3 is TGCGCCAGCAGTACCTGGACAGGGCCCTACGAGCAGTACTTC.

This chain joins TRBV28 and TRBJ2-7; 7 positions agree with TRBD1. Trimming cost V 6 bases and J 4 bases; bases outside gene matches: 21. The CDR3 has 18 amino acids. The germline V gene has CDR1 MDHEN and CDR2 SYDVKM. The CDR3 DNA follows: TGTGCCAGCAGAACTACTGTTGTCACACAGGGGAATTTTTACGAGCAGTACTTC. Residues: CASRTTVVTQGNFYEQYF.

The rearrangement joins TRBV4-1 to TRBJ2-3, with TRBD2 matching over 7 bases. Germline V gene sequence: CDR1 MGHRA, CDR2 YSYEKL. The length of the CDR3 is 14 residues. Trimming cost V 4 bases and J 2 bases; bases outside gene matches: 3. The CDR3 spells CASSPGTNTDTQYF. Here the CDR3 DNA reads TGCGCCAGCAGCCCAGGGACTAACACAGATACGCAGTATTTT.

This chain connects TRBV5-1 to TRBJ1-1; D gene unclear. The CDR3 is 14 amino acids. CDR1 and CDR2 from the germline V gene are SGHRS and YFSETQ. The V end lost 2 bases, the J end lost 5 bases, and 13 bases lay between the germline ends. The CDR3 bases are TGCGCCAGCAGCTTTGCAGGCGGAGGGACTGAAGCTTTCTTT. It is translated as CASSFAGGGTEAFF.

V and J are TRBV7-8 and TRBJ2-6, with 8 bases lining up with TRBD1. This CDR3 comprises 15 residues. After removal of 5 bases from V and 1 base from J, the junction contained 1 base not matched to a gene. The V gene's germline CDR1 is SGHVS and CDR2 FQNEAQ. The CDR3 DNA sequence: TGTGCCAGCAGCGGACAGGGTTCTGGGGCCAACGTCCTGACTTTC. This gives the protein CASSGQGSGANVLTF. The variable domain in full, with the rest retrieved from reference TRBV7-8 and TRBJ2-6, is GAGVSQSPRYKVAKRGQDVALRCDPISGHVSLFWYQQALGQGPEFLTYFQNEAQLDKSGLPSDRFFAERPEGSVSTLKIQRTQQEDSAVYLCASSGQGSGANVLTFGAGSRLTVL.

This sequence joins TRBV7-8 and TRBJ1-4; D is uncertain. Germline values: CDR1 SGHVS, CDR2 FQNEAQ. Trimming cost V 0 bases and J 0 bases, with 8 bases left between them. CDR3 length: 16 amino acids. The CDR3 nucleotides read TGTGCCAGCAGCTTAGCAAGGAGACCAACTAATGAAAAACTGTTTTTT. This encodes CASSLARRPTNEKLFF.

V gene TRBV11-3 combines with J gene TRBJ1-1, with 8 bases identical to TRBD1. J lost 4 bases, V lost 0 bases, and 10 bases had no gene match. Germline V gives CDR1 SGHNT, CDR2 YENEEA. This CDR3 has 17 residues. The CDR3 DNA follows: TGTGCCAGCAGCTTAGATCAGGGCAGGGGGCTGGGCACTGAAGCTTTCTTT. The encoded protein is CASSLDQGRGLGTEAFF.

The J gene is TRBJ1-3, the V gene TRBV9, with 8 bases identical to TRBD1. Per germline, CDR1 SGDLS and CDR2 YYNGEE. This CDR3 is 15 amino acids long. V lost 0 bases to trimming and J lost 8 bases; unmatched junction nucleotides: 7. This CDR3 reads CASSVGTGGRDTIYF. In DNA, the CDR3 is TGTGCCAGCAGCGTAGGTACAGGGGGGAGAGACACCATATATTTT. Full variable domain (rest looked up from reference TRBV9 and TRBJ1-3): DSGVTQTPKHLITATGQRVTLRCSPRSGDLSVYWYQQSLDQGLQFLIQYYNGEERAKGNILERFSAQQFPDLHSELNLSSLELGDSALYFCASSVGTGGRDTIYFGEGSWLTVV.

J is TRBJ1-1 and V is TRBV27; D is perhaps TRBD1 (5 bases). The length of the CDR3 is 15 residues. Germline lookup yields CDR1 MNHEY and CDR2 SMNVEV (reference sequence). V lost 5 bases and J lost 0, with 13 bases in between. The CDR3 coding sequence is TGTGCCAGCAGTCCCCTATCAGGGTTGAACACTGAAGCTTTCTTT. This codes for CASSPLSGLNTEAFF.

V is TRBV4-2 and J is TRBJ1-6, with TRBD1 identical over 9 bases. The CDR3 totals 17 residues. Germline V gene data show CDR1 as LGHNA and CDR2 as YNFKEQ. V shed 0 bases and J 3 bases; nucleotides not matched to a gene: 3. The CDR3 region has the DNA TGTGCCAGCAGCCAAGATACGACAGGGGGCTATAATTCACCCCTCCACTTT. This codes for CASSQDTTGGYNSPLHF.

The V and J genes are TRBV29-1 and TRBJ1-2; D ambiguous. CDR3 length equals 13 residues. The germline V gene encodes CDR1 SQVTM and CDR2 ANQGSEA. V was shortened by 6 bases and J by 8 bases, with 19 bases between the two germline ends. CDR3 sequence reads: CSVAALGPRGYTF. The CDR3 DNA reads TGCAGCGTCGCCGCACTTGGGCCTCGAGGCTACACCTTC.

This sequence joins TRBV7-9 and TRBJ2-7, with D possibly matching TRBD1 (6 bases). V lost 4 bases and J 2 bases, leaving 12 bases between the germline ends. Germline CDR1 is SEHNR and CDR2 is FQNEAQ (reference sequence). CDR3 length: 14 amino acids. The CDR3 here is CASSSSRDTYEQYF. CDR3 nucleotides: TGTGCCAGCAGCTCGTCTCGGGACACCTACGAGCAGTACTTC.

This chain uses TRBV19 with TRBJ1-1; D may be TRBD1 (6 bases). The V end was cut by 3 bases, the J end by 7 bases, with 15 bases between. There are 14 residues in the CDR3. In germline, CDR1 is LNHDA, CDR2 SQIVND (reference sequence). The CDR3 is CASSIGGGAGEAFF. CDR3 in DNA: TGTGCCAGTAGTATCGGTGGGGGCGCCGGTGAAGCTTTCTTT.